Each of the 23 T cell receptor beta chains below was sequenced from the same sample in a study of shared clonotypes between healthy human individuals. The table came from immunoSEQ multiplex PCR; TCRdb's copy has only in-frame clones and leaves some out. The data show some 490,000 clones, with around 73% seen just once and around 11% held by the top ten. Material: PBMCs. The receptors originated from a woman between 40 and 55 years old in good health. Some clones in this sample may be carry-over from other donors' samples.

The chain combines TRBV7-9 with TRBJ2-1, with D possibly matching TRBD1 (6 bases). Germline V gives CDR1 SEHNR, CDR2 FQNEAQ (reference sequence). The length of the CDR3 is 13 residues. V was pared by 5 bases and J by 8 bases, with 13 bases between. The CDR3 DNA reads TGTGCCAGCAGCCTCCGGGACATCTATGAGCAGTTCTTC. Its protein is CASSLRDIYEQFF.

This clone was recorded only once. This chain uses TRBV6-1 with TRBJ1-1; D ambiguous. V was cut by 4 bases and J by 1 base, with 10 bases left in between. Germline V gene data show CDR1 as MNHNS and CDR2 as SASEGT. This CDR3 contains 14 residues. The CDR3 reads CASSGQESNTEAFF. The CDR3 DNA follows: TGTGCCAGCAGTGGACAAGAGTCGAACACTGAAGCTTTCTTT.

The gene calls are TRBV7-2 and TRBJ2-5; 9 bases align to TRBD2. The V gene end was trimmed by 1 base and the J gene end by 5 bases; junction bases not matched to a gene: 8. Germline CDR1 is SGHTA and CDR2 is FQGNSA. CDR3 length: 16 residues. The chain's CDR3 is CASSLGGSGRGETQYF. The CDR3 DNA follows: TGTGCCAGCAGCTTAGGTGGTAGCGGGAGAGGGGAGACCCAGTACTTC.

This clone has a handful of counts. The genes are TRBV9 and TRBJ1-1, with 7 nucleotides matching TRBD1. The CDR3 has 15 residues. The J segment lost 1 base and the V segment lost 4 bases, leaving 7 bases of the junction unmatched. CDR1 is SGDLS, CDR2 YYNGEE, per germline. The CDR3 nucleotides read TGTGCCAGCAGCCCCACACAGGGGAGGAACACTGAAGCTTTCTTT. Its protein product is CASSPTQGRNTEAFF.

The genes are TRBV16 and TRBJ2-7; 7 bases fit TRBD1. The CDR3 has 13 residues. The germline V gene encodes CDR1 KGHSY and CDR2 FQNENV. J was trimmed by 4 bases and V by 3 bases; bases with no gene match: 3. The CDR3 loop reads CASSHGTVYEQYF. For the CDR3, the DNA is TGTGCCAGCAGCCACGGGACAGTTTACGAGCAGTACTTC.

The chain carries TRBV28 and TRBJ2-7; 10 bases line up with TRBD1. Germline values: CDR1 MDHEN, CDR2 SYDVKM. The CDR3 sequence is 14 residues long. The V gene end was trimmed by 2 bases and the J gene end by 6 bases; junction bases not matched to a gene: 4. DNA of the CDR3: TGTGCCAGCAGTTTAGGGGACAGGGGTTCCGAGCAGTACTTC. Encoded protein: CASSLGDRGSEQYF.

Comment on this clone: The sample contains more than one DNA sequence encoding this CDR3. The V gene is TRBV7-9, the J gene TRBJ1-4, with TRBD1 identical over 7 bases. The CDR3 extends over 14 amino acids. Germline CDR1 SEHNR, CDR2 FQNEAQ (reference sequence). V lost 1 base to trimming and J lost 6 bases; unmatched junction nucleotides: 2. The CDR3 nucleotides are TGTGCCAGCAGCTTAGGACAGGGAGATGAAAAACTGTTTTTT. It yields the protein CASSLGQGDEKLFF.

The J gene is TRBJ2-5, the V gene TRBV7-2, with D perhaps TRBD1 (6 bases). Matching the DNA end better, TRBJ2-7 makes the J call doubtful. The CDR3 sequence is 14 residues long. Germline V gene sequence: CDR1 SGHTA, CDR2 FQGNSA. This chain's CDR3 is CASSSQGTSYEQYF. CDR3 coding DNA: TGTGCCAGCAGCTCGCAGGGGACGTCCTACGAGCAGTACTTC.

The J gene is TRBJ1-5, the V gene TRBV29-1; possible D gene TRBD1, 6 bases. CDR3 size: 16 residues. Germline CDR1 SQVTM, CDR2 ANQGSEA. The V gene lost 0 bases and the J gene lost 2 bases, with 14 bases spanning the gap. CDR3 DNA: TGCAGCGTTGAAGATCAGGAGGGGGGACGCAATCAGCCCCAGCATTTT. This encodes CSVEDQEGGRNQPQHF.

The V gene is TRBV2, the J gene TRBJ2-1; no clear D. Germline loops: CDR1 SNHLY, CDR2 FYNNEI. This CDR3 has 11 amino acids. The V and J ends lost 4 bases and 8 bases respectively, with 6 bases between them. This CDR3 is CASSVSYEQFF. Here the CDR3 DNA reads TGTGCCAGCAGTGTATCGTATGAGCAGTTCTTC.

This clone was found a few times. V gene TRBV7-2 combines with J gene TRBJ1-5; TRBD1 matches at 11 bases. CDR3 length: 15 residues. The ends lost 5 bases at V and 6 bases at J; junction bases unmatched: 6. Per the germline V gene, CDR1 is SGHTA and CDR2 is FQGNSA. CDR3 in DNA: TGTGCCAGCAGCGTCAGGACAGGGGGCGGTCAGCCCCAGCATTTT. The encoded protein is CASSVRTGGGQPQHF.

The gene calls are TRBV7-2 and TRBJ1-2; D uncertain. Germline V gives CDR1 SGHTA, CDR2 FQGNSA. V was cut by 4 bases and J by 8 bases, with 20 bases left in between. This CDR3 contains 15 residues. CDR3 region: CASSSNSPGVWGYTF. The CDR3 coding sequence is TGTGCCAGCAGCTCTAACTCCCCGGGAGTATGGGGCTACACCTTC.

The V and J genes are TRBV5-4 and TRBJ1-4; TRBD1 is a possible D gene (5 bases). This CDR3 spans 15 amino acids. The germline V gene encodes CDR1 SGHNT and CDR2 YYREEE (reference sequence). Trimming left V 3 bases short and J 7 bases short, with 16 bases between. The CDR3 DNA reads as TGTGCCAGCAGCTACACGGCCGGGGGTATTGAAAAACTGTTTTTT. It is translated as CASSYTAGGIEKLFF.

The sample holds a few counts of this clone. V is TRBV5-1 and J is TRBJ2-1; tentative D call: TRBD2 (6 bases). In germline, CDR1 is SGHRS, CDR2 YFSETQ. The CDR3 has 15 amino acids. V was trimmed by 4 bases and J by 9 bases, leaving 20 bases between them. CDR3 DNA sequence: TGCGCCAGCAGCCCGGGACTTGGTATCCAAGGTGAGCAGTTCTTC. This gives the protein CASSPGLGIQGEQFF.

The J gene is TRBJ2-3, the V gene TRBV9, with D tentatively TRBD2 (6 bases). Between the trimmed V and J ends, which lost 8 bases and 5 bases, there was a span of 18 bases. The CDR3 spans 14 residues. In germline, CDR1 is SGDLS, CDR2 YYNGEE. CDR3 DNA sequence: TGTGCCAGTGGAGGGATTGGTGGGGGAGATACGCAGTATTTT. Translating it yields CASGGIGGGDTQYF.

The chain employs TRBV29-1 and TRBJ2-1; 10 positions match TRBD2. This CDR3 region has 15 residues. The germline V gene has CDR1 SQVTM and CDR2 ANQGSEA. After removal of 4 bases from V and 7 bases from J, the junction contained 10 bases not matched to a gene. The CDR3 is CSVGYPSGSRNEQFF. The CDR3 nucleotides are TGCAGCGTTGGGTACCCTAGCGGGAGTAGGAATGAGCAGTTCTTC.

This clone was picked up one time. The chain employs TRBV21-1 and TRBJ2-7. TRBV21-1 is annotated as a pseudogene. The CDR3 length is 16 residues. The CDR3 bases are TGTGCCAGCAGCAAGTGGAAAAAGTGGGGCTCCTACGAGCAGTACTTC. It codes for CASSKWKKWGSYEQYF.

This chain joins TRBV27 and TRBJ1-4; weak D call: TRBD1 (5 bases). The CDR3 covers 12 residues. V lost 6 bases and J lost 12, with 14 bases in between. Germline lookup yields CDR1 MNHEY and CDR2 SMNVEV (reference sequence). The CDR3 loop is CASSTPGRELFF. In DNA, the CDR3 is TGTGCCAGCAGCACGCCGGGACGGGAACTGTTTTTT.

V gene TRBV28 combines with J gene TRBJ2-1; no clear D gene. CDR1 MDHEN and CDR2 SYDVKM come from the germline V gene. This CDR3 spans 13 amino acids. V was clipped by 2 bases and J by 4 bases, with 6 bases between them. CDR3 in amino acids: CASSLGEYNEQFF. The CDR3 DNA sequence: TGTGCCAGCAGTTTAGGGGAATACAATGAGCAGTTCTTC.

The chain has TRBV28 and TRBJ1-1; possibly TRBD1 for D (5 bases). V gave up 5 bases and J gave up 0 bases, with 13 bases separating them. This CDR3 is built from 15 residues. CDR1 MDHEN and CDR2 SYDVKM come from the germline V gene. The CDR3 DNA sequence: TGTGCCAGCAGTGCCCCATCGGGGGTGAACACTGAAGCTTTCTTT. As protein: CASSAPSGVNTEAFF.

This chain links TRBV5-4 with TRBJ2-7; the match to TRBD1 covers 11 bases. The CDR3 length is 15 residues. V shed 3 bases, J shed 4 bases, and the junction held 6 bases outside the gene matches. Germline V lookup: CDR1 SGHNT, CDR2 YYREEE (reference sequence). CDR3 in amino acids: CASSSQDRGRYEQYF. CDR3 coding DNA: TGTGCCAGCAGCTCGCAGGACAGGGGGCGGTACGAGCAGTACTTC.

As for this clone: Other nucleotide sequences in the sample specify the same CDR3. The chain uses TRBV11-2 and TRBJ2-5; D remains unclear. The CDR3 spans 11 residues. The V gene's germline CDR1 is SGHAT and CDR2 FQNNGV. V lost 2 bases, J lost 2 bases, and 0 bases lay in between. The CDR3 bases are TGTGCCAGCAGCTTACAAGAGACCCAGTACTTC. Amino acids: CASSLQETQYF.

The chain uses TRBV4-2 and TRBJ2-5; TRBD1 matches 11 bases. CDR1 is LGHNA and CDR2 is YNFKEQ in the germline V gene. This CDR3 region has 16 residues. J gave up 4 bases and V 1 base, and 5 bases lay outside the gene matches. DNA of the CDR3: TGTGCCAGCAGCCAAGTACCGGGACAGGGGGGAGAGACCCAGTACTTC. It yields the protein CASSQVPGQGGETQYF.